This TCR beta chain was sequenced in a study of cytomegalovirus exposure and HLA in healthy donors. Findings and caveats of the study: Evidence from a later analysis indicated that most CMV-associated TCR beta chains looked HLA-restricted.

In the PCR, 60 Vbeta and 13 Jbeta primers were used. TCRdb's copy holds only in-frame clones and misses some; the assay was immunoSEQ multiplex PCR. The repertoire has around 67,000 clones, approximately 80% of them found once; the top ten carry 7.8%. The V gene end was trimmed by 11 bases and the J gene end by 10 bases; junction bases not matched to a gene: 16. The germline CDR1 and CDR2 sequences are MNHNS and SASEGT. This CDR3 has 13 amino acids. Details on this clone: Its antigen is not identified.

The sequence derives from a man aged 18-30 years in good health and CMV-seropositive. The specimen sequenced was PBMCs. The chain recombines TRBV6-1 with TRBJ1-2; 7 nucleotides align to TRBD1. The CDR3 loop reads CAVSTGDWNVYTF. In DNA, the CDR3 is TGTGCCGTCAGTACAGGGGATTGGAATGTCTACACCTTC.